This record looks at one TCR beta chain sequence and its context. Its specificity is not known. The CDR3 covers 18 residues. Germline loops: CDR1 SGHAT, CDR2 FQNNGV. The sample originates from a study of T cells expressing NK-cell markers. Regarding the study as a whole: These clonotypes additionally ranked first within the CD3+CD56-NKG2C+ fraction of a few donors.

TCRdb re-analyzed the 5' RACE reads; it lists each CDR3 protein once, without DNA. Seen in this sample are around 100,000 distinct CDR3 sequences; the ten most common clones hold 18%. The gene calls are TRBV11-2 and TRBJ2-1; the D gene TCRdb calls, TRBD2, cannot be checked with no DNA. The sequenced sample consisted of blood T cells: a sorted CD56 or NKG2C T cell subset, CD4+ or CD8+ T cells, or bulk PBMC T cells (not recorded which). This clonotype was sampled from a woman aged 18 to 75 in good health. The CDR3: CASSPAGLAGGGYNEQFF.